This T cell receptor (beta chain) was documented in a study of OX40 agonist ivuxolimab in advanced cancers. Study observations and caveats: Clonal expansion among partial responders at 0.1-3.0 mg/kg ranked near the lowest. The study observed clonal expansion of CD4+ and CD8+ blood T cells by week 6 at 0.1 to 3.0 mg/kg.

A note on this clone: What it recognizes is unknown.

Only in-frame clones appear in the TCRdb table, and some are missing; sequencing was by immunoSEQ multiplex PCR. Counted here are around 26,000 clones, around 90% occurring once; the ten biggest clones make up just under 20%. V was shortened by 5 bases and J by 4 bases, with 14 bases between the two germline ends. The CDR3 contains 15 residues. The V gene's germline CDR1 is SGHAT and CDR2 FQNNGV. This TCR came from an adult with an advanced solid tumor such as melanoma, head and neck, liver or kidney cancer. The chain joins TRBV11-2 to TRBJ2-2; TRBD1 is a possible D gene (6 bases). This specimen was CD4+ or CD8+ T cells sorted from blood, taken in a trial of the OX40 agonist ivuxolimab. As DNA, the CDR3 is TGTGCCAGCAGCGACCGGGACACCGTCACCGGGGAGCTGTTTTTT. Protein product: CASSDRDTVTGELFF.